One sample yielded the 25 T cell receptor beta chains listed below, sequenced in a study of blood T cell repertoires in COVID-19. Sequencing was performed with immunoSEQ multiplex PCR; in TCRdb, only in-frame clones are kept and a portion is missing. This sample has around 14,000 clones, with less than 95% found just once. The material sequenced was peripheral blood. The receptors stem from a human donor in a cohort sampled during active COVID-19.

The genes are TRBV19 and TRBJ2-2; TRBD2 agrees at 9 bases. This CDR3 region has 17 residues. Per germline, CDR1 LNHDA and CDR2 SQIVND (reference sequence). J gave up 3 bases and V 2 bases, and 7 bases lay outside the gene matches. The CDR3 coding sequence is TGTGCCAGTAGTATACCTAGCGGGGCCCCCCACACCGGGGAGCTGTTTTTT. Translated: CASSIPSGAPHTGELFF.

Regarding this clone: At one end the junction does not follow the germline gene, possibly because of a read error. The chain joins TRBV3-1 (or the pseudogene TRBV3-2) to TRBJ2-7, with 7 bases matching TRBD1. Looked up from germline, CDR1 is LGHDT and CDR2 is YNNKEL (reference sequence). The CDR3 length is 14 residues. The CDR3 DNA reads TGTGCCAGCTCGCCCCGGGACAGAATTTACGTGCAGTACTTC. This encodes CASSPRDRIYVQYF.

The rearrangement uses TRBV7-8 and TRBJ1-4; D remains unclear. Trimming pared 7 bases from V and 0 bases from J, leaving 15 bases between. Germline V gene lookup returns CDR1 SGHVS and CDR2 FQNEAQ. CDR3 length equals 16 residues. This chain's CDR3 is CASTLNGGATNEKLFF. CDR3 bases: TGTGCCAGCACCCTAAACGGAGGCGCAACTAATGAAAAACTGTTTTTT. Full variable domain (outside the CDR3, taken from reference TRBV7-8 and TRBJ1-4): GAGVSQSPRYKVAKRGQDVALRCDPISGHVSLFWYQQALGQGPEFLTYFQNEAQLDKSGLPSDRFFAERPEGSVSTLKIQRTQQEDSAVYLCASTLNGGATNEKLFFGSGTQLSVL.

The genes are TRBV7-6 and TRBJ1-1, with 8 bases identical to TRBD1. The CDR3 totals 14 residues. The V gene end was trimmed by 5 bases and the J gene end by 1 base; junction bases not matched to a gene: 3. Germline CDR1 SGHVS, CDR2 FNYEAQ. CDR3 residues: CASSQGAGNTEAFF. The CDR3 DNA follows: TGTGCCAGCAGCCAGGGGGCGGGGAACACTGAAGCTTTCTTT.

The genes are TRBV2 and TRBJ2-4; 7 bases map to TRBD1. V was clipped by 4 bases and J by 6 bases; unmatched bases: 9. This CDR3 region has 15 residues. Germline CDR1 and CDR2: SNHLY and FYNNEI. The CDR3: CASSAARGQGNIQYF. The CDR3 nucleotides read TGTGCCAGCAGTGCAGCGAGGGGGCAGGGAAACATTCAGTACTTC.

The sample holds one count of this clone. This chain joins TRBV11-3 and TRBJ2-5, with 14 positions matching TRBD2. CDR1 is SGHNT, CDR2 YENEEA, per germline. CDR3 length equals 17 residues. The V and J ends lost 3 bases and 4 bases, in that order; junction bases with no gene match: 7. For the CDR3, the DNA is TGTGCCAGCAGCTTGGTACCGGGACTAGCGGGAGTAGAGACCCAGTACTTC. Amino acids: CASSLVPGLAGVETQYF.

The V gene is TRBV28, the J gene TRBJ2-5, with TRBD2 matching over 15 bases. V lost 6 bases and J lost 4; bases outside the gene matches: 12. There are 18 residues in the CDR3. Germline CDR1 MDHEN, CDR2 SYDVKM. The CDR3 sequence: CASSRRTSGRAVTETQYF. The CDR3 nucleotides read TGTGCCAGCAGCCGACGGACTAGCGGGAGGGCCGTCACAGAGACCCAGTACTTC.

This chain connects TRBV10-3 to TRBJ1-1; TRBD1 aligns across 10 bases. CDR3 size: 15 residues. Trimming removed 6 bases from V and 4 bases from J; junction bases left unmatched: 8. The V gene's germline CDR1 is ENHRY and CDR2 SYGVKD. The CDR3 spells CAIRGTGDVSTEAFF. The CDR3 nucleotides read TGTGCCATCAGGGGGACAGGGGACGTGAGCACTGAAGCTTTCTTT.

This rearrangement joins TRBV3-1 (or the pseudogene TRBV3-2) to TRBJ2-1; maybe TRBD2 (5 bases). V was clipped by 2 bases and J by 8 bases, with 13 bases between them. CDR1 is LGHDT, CDR2 YNNKEL, per germline (reference sequence). This CDR3 is built from 14 residues. CDR3 protein: CASSQRLAKDEQFF. The DNA for the CDR3 is TGTGCCAGCAGCCAAAGGTTAGCGAAAGATGAGCAGTTCTTC.

The chain joins TRBV3-1 (or the pseudogene TRBV3-2) to TRBJ2-3, with 9 positions matching TRBD2. V shed 5 bases and J 6 bases; nucleotides not matched to a gene: 3. Germline V gene sequence: CDR1 LGHDT, CDR2 YNNKEL (reference sequence). This CDR3 region has 13 residues. DNA of the CDR3: TGTGCCAGCAGCTTTGCGGGGGGGGATACGCAGTATTTT. Translation: CASSFAGGDTQYF.

The V and J genes are TRBV5-6 and TRBJ2-3; TRBD2 aligns across 15 bases. This CDR3 is 16 amino acids long. Germline V lookup: CDR1 SGHDT, CDR2 YYEEEE. The ends lost 2 bases at V and 6 bases at J; junction bases unmatched: 4. The CDR3 loop is CASSFPGTSGRDTQYF. The DNA for the CDR3 is TGTGCCAGCAGCTTTCCCGGGACTAGCGGGAGGGATACGCAGTATTTT.

The rearrangement links TRBV9 to TRBJ2-2, with a weak D call TRBD2 (6 bases). V was cut by 3 bases and J by 6 bases, with 15 bases left in between. Germline V gives CDR1 SGDLS, CDR2 YYNGEE. The CDR3 has 15 amino acids. In DNA, the CDR3 is TGTGCCAGCAGCGGGAGAGGAGGGGCGGCCGGGGAGCTGTTTTTT. It encodes CASSGRGGAAGELFF. Drawing the rest from reference TRBV9 and TRBJ2-2, the complete variable domain is DSGVTQTPKHLITATGQRVTLRCSPRSGDLSVYWYQQSLDQGLQFLIQYYNGEERAKGNILERFSAQQFPDLHSELNLSSLELGDSALYFCASSGRGGAAGELFFGEGSRLTVL.

The chain joins TRBV28 to TRBJ1-2; D is unresolved. The V gene lost 2 bases and the J gene lost 7 bases, with 8 bases spanning the gap. Germline-derived CDR1 and CDR2 are MDHEN and SYDVKM. The CDR3 spans 12 residues. The DNA for the CDR3 is TGTGCCAGCAGTTTAACGCTATCTGGCTACACCTTC. Translation gives CASSLTLSGYTF.

The V and J genes are TRBV2 and TRBJ2-7, with 8 nucleotides matching TRBD1. Trimming took 3 bases from V and 3 from J; bases not matched to a gene: 4. The germline V gene encodes CDR1 SNHLY and CDR2 FYNNEI. The CDR3 length is 14 residues. CDR3 DNA: TGTGCCAGCAGTGATACAGGGGGTCTCTACGAGCAGTACTTC. It yields the protein CASSDTGGLYEQYF.

This clone was detected only once. V gene TRBV10-3 combines with J gene TRBJ1-1; 8 bases align to TRBD1. The junction had 5 bases not matched to a gene; V was cut back by 2 bases and J by 3 bases. Per germline, CDR1 ENHRY and CDR2 SYGVKD. The length of the CDR3 is 15 residues. CDR3 loop: CAISEGNRGDTEAFF. In DNA, the CDR3 is TGTGCCATCAGTGAGGGAAACAGGGGGGACACTGAAGCTTTCTTT.

In this sample, this clone turned up once. This rearrangement joins TRBV2 to TRBJ2-1; 8 bases align to TRBD1. The germline CDR1 and CDR2 sequences are SNHLY and FYNNEI. The CDR3 runs to 13 residues. After removal of 6 bases from V and 5 bases from J, the junction contained 3 bases not matched to a gene. The CDR3 is CASREDRDNEQFF. The DNA for the CDR3 is TGTGCCAGCAGGGAGGACAGGGACAATGAGCAGTTCTTC.

This rearrangement joins TRBV5-1 to TRBJ1-5; tentatively, D is TRBD1 (5 bases). CDR1 and CDR2 from the germline V gene are SGHRS and YFSETQ. CDR3 size: 14 residues. V was shortened by 4 bases and J by 2 bases, with 10 bases between the two germline ends. This CDR3 is CASSLGGGNQPQHF. The CDR3 DNA is TGCGCCAGCAGCCTGGGGGGAGGCAATCAGCCCCAGCATTTT.

The rearrangement links TRBV9 to TRBJ2-5; tentatively, D is TRBD2 (6 bases). This CDR3 contains 15 residues. Trimming removed 0 bases from V and 0 bases from J, with 9 bases in between. Germline V CDR1 and CDR2: SGDLS, YYNGEE. CDR3 coding DNA: TGTGCCAGCAGCGTAGTCGGGGGAAACCAAGAGACCCAGTACTTC. Translation gives CASSVVGGNQETQYF.

This clone has a handful of counts. This chain joins TRBV6-5 and TRBJ2-2, with D possibly TRBD1 on 6 matching bases. V gave up 4 bases and J gave up 2 bases, with 11 bases separating them. Germline CDR1 and CDR2: MNHEY and SVGAGI. This CDR3 has 15 amino acids. CDR3 nucleotide sequence: TGTGCCAGCAGTTGGTTACAGGGCAACACCGGGGAGCTGTTTTTT. As protein: CASSWLQGNTGELFF.

This clone showed up just a few times. The chain carries TRBV7-9 and TRBJ2-2, with unresolved D. Germline CDR1 SEHNR, CDR2 FQNEAQ (reference sequence). This CDR3 contains 14 residues. V lost 1 base and J lost 4, with 7 bases in between. The CDR3 sequence: CASSLDSTTGELFF. The CDR3 nucleotides are TGTGCCAGCAGCTTAGACTCTACCACCGGGGAGCTGTTTTTT.

The rearrangement joins TRBV6-5 to TRBJ2-3; the match to TRBD2 covers 9 bases. There are 14 residues in the CDR3. V was pared by 9 bases and J by 4 bases, with 8 bases of the junction left unmatched. Germline V gene lookup returns CDR1 MNHEY and CDR2 SVGAGI. CDR3 in DNA: TGTGCCAGTCTAGCGGGACCTTTGTCAGATACGCAGTATTTT. Translated, it gives CASLAGPLSDTQYF.

V usage is TRBV5-1 and J usage is TRBJ2-3, with TRBD1 matching over 8 bases. CDR1 and CDR2 from the germline V gene are SGHRS and YFSETQ. This CDR3 contains 15 residues. The J segment lost 8 bases and the V segment lost 0 bases, leaving 8 bases of the junction unmatched. CDR3 in DNA: TGCGCCAGCAGCTTGGGGACAGGGACATCAGGTACGCAGTATTTT. As protein: CASSLGTGTSGTQYF. The full variable domain, its missing parts supplied by reference TRBV5-1 and TRBJ2-3, is KAGVTQTPRYLIKTRGQQVTLSCSPISGHRSVSWYQQTPGQGLQFLFEYFSETQRNKGNFPGRFSGRQFSNSRSEMNVSTLELGDSALYLCASSLGTGTSGTQYFGPGTRLTVL.

The chain recombines TRBV20-1 with TRBJ1-5, with 9 bases aligning to TRBD1. Per germline, CDR1 DFQATT and CDR2 SNEGSKA (reference sequence). The CDR3 contains 15 residues. V trimming: 4 bases; J trimming: 6 bases; junction bases outside the gene matches: 10. The CDR3 here is CSATDRGSYFQPQHF. DNA for the CDR3: TGCAGTGCTACTGACAGGGGGTCGTATTTTCAGCCCCAGCATTTT.

This clone was observed a single time. CDR3 amino acids: CASSLETGINSPLHF. CDR3 coding DNA: TGTGCCAGCAGCCTAGAAACAGGAATAAATTCACCCCTCCACTTT. V is TRBV7-2 and J is TRBJ1-6; a possible D gene is TRBD1 (5 bases). CDR1 is SGHTA, CDR2 FQGNSA, per germline. The length of the CDR3 is 15 residues. Trimming shortened V by 5 bases and J by 7 bases, and 15 bases separated the two germline ends.

The chain carries TRBV7-2 and TRBJ2-3; D is perhaps TRBD1 (6 bases). The CDR3 totals 15 residues. The germline CDR1 and CDR2 sequences are SGHTA and FQGNSA. With 6 bases removed from V and 6 bases from J, the gap between germline ends came to 19 bases. The CDR3: CASRAAGRQGDTQYF. As DNA, the CDR3 is TGTGCCAGCAGGGCGGCGGGTCGCCAGGGGGATACGCAGTATTTT.